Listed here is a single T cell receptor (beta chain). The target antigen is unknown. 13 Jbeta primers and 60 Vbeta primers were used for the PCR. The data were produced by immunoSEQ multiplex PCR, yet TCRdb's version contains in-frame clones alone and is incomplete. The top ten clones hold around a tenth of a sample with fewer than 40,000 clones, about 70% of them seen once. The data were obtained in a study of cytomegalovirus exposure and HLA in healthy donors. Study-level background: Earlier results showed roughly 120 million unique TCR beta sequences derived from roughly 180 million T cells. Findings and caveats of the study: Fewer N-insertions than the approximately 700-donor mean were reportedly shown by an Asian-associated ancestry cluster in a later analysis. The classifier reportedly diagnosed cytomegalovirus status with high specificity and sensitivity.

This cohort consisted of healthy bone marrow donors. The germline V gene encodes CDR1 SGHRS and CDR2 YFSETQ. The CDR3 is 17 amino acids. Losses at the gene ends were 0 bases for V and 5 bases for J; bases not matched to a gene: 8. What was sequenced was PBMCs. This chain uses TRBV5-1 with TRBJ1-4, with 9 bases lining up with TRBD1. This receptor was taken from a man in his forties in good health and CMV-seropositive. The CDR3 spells CASSLGLRGTGNEKLFF. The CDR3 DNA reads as TGCGCCAGCAGCTTGGGCCTTAGAGGGACAGGGAATGAAAAACTGTTTTTT.